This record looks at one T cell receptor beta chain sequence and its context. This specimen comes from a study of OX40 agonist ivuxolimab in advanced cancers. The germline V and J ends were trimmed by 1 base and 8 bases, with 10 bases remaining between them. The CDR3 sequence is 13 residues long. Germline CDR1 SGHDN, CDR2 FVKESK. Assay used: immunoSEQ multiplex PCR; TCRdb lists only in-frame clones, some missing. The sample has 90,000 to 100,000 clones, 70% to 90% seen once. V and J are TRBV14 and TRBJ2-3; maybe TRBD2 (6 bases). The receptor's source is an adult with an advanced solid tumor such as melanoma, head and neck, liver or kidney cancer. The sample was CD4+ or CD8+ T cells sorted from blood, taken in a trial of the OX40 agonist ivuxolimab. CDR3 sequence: CASSQGRAGTQYF. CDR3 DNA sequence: TGTGCCAGCAGCCAAGGTCGAGCGGGTACGCAGTATTTT.